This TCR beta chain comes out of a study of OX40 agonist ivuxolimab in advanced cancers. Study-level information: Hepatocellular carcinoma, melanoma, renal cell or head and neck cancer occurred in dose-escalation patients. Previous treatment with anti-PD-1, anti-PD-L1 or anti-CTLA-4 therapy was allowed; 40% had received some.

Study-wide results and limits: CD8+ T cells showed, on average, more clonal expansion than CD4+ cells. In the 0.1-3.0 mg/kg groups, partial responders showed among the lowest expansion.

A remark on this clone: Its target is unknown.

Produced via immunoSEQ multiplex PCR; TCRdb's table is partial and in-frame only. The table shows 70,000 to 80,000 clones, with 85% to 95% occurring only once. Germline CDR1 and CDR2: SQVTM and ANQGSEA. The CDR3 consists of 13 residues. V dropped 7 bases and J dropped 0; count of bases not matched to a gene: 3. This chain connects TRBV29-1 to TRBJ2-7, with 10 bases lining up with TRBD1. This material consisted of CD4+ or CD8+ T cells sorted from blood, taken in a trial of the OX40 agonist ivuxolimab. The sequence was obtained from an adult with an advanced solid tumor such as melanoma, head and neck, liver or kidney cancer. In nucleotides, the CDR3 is TGCAGCGCCGGACAGGGGGGCTCCTACGAGCAGTACTTC. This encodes CSAGQGGSYEQYF.